One and the same sample provided the 26 T cell receptor beta chains below, sequenced in a study of CD4 T cells in relation to SARS-CoV-2 and coronaviruses. Clones were sequenced by immunoSEQ multiplex PCR, and TCRdb holds only the in-frame ones, with some missing. The data contain tens of thousands of clones, about 76% of them singletons. No antigen is known for these receptors. Unexposed donor CD4+ T cells date from about 2011-2019, before the COVID-19 pandemic. After about ten days of culture, CD4+ T cells were isolated. Material for sequencing was CD4+ T cells from PBMCs, cultured in vitro. These receptors were collected from a human donor in good health.

V is TRBV7-9 and J is TRBJ2-3, with TRBD1 matching over 7 bases. The CDR3 loop spans 14 amino acids. V dropped 7 bases and J dropped 1; count of bases not matched to a gene: 5. The germline CDR1 and CDR2 sequences are SEHNR and FQNEAQ (reference sequence). CDR3 amino acids: CASNAQGGTDTQYF. CDR3 coding DNA: TGTGCCAGCAACGCCCAGGGGGGCACAGATACGCAGTATTTT.

This chain joins TRBV19 and TRBJ2-2; 7 nucleotides agree with TRBD1. There are 18 residues in the CDR3. Germline trimming cut 4 bases from V and 0 bases from J; bases unmatched to any gene: 11. The germline gives CDR1 LNHDA, CDR2 SQIVND (reference sequence). The CDR3 region has the DNA TGTGCCAGTAGTAGCCTTACCGGGACAGCGACGAACACCGGGGAGCTGTTTTTT. Its translation: CASSSLTGTATNTGELFF. The full variable domain, in which reference TRBV19 and TRBJ2-2 provide the parts outside the CDR3, is DGGITQSPKYLFRKEGQNVTLSCEQNLNHDAMYWYRQDPGQGLRLIYYSQIVNDFQKGDIAEGYSVSREKKESFPLTVTSAQKNPTAFYLCASSSLTGTATNTGELFFGEGSRLTVL.

The chain couples TRBV10-3 to TRBJ2-2; tentative D call: TRBD1 (5 bases). Trimming took 6 bases from V and 3 from J, leaving 8 bases between them. The CDR3 spans 13 residues. The germline V gene has CDR1 ENHRY and CDR2 SYGVKD. The CDR3 coding sequence is TGTGCCATCAGGGGGCAGGACACCGGGGAGCTGTTTTTT. Translation: CAIRGQDTGELFF.

The V call is TRBV19, the J call TRBJ2-1; 10 bases line up with TRBD2. V dropped 4 bases and J dropped 6; count of bases not matched to a gene: 9. CDR1 is LNHDA, CDR2 SQIVND, per germline (reference sequence). The CDR3 is 16 residues long. The CDR3 DNA reads as TGTGCCAGTAGTAGGACGAGCGGGAGGGCGCCCAATGAGCAGTTCTTC. Encoded protein: CASSRTSGRAPNEQFF. Full variable domain (outside the CDR3, taken from reference TRBV19 and TRBJ2-1): DGGITQSPKYLFRKEGQNVTLSCEQNLNHDAMYWYRQDPGQGLRLIYYSQIVNDFQKGDIAEGYSVSREKKESFPLTVTSAQKNPTAFYLCASSRTSGRAPNEQFFGPGTRLTVL.

V and J are TRBV5-1 and TRBJ2-3; 9 positions match TRBD1. The germline CDR1 and CDR2 sequences are SGHRS and YFSETQ. Trimming removed 0 bases from V and 3 bases from J; junction bases left unmatched: 2. The CDR3 sequence is 15 residues long. The chain's CDR3 is CASSLEGQGTDTQYF. DNA for the CDR3: TGCGCCAGCAGCTTGGAAGGACAGGGGACAGATACGCAGTATTTT.

The CDR3 nucleotides are TGTGCCTGGAGCGGGGGGTTGCAGACCCAGTACTTC. Its protein product is CAWSGGLQTQYF. The genes are TRBV30 and TRBJ2-5; 7 nucleotides agree with TRBD2. The germline V gene has CDR1 GTSNPN and CDR2 SVGIG (reference sequence). V was clipped by 3 bases and J by 6 bases; unmatched bases: 4. This CDR3 is built from 12 residues.

The chain employs TRBV29-1 and TRBJ2-7; 13 nucleotides agree with TRBD2. Germline loops: CDR1 SQVTM, CDR2 ANQGSEA. Germline trimming cut 6 bases from V and 5 bases from J; bases unmatched to any gene: 10. The CDR3 is 15 amino acids. CDR3 coding DNA: TGCAGCGTGAGGACTAGCGGGAGTATGAAGGACGAGCAGTACTTC. This codes for CSVRTSGSMKDEQYF.

The chain carries TRBV2 and TRBJ1-6, with 7 bases matching TRBD1. The germline gives CDR1 SNHLY, CDR2 FYNNEI. CDR3 length: 14 amino acids. Trimming at V came to 7 bases and at J to 7 bases, leaving 7 bases not matched to a gene. The CDR3 spells CASKKTGTNSPLHF. For the CDR3, the DNA is TGTGCCAGCAAGAAGACAGGGACCAATTCACCCCTCCACTTT. Full variable domain (missing parts from reference TRBV2 and TRBJ1-6): EPEVTQTPSHQVTQMGQEVILRCVPISNHLYFYWYRQILGQKVEFLVSFYNNEISEKSEIFDDQFSVERPDGSNFTLKIRSTKLEDSAMYFCASKKTGTNSPLHFGNGTRLTVT.

The rearrangement links TRBV4-3 to TRBJ2-3, with 13 bases fitting TRBD2. The germline gives CDR1 LGHNA, CDR2 YSLEER. The trim removed 1 base at V and 5 bases at J, leaving 6 bases unmatched. The CDR3 is made up of 17 amino acids. The CDR3 spells CASSQALLAGGRDTQYF. CDR3 bases: TGCGCCAGCAGCCAAGCCTTACTAGCGGGGGGGAGAGATACGCAGTATTTT.

The genes are TRBV30 and TRBJ2-7; 12 positions match TRBD1. V trimming: 3 bases; J trimming: 2 bases; junction bases outside the gene matches: 2. The CDR3 runs 14 residues. Germline V gene lookup returns CDR1 GTSNPN and CDR2 SVGIG (reference sequence). In DNA, the CDR3 is TGTGCCTGGAGGGGACAGGGGGCCACCTACGAGCAGTACTTC. Translated: CAWRGQGATYEQYF.

The chain carries TRBV7-2 and TRBJ2-7, with D possibly being TRBD2 (6 bases). The length of the CDR3 is 15 residues. V shed 5 bases and J shed 5 bases, with 19 bases lying between them. From germline, CDR1 is SGHTA and CDR2 FQGNSA. The chain's CDR3 is CASSTILGGSHEQYF. The DNA for the CDR3 is TGTGCCAGCAGCACGATCTTGGGAGGTAGCCACGAGCAGTACTTC.

This clone was detected only once. DNA for the CDR3: TGTGCCAGCAGGTCCGACGGAGATACGCAGTATTTT. It codes for CASRSDGDTQYF. The chain recombines TRBV6-5 with TRBJ2-3; D is undetermined. Trimming pared 6 bases from V and 5 bases from J, leaving 9 bases between. The germline CDR1 and CDR2 sequences are MNHEY and SVGAGI. CDR3 length equals 12 residues.

The chain's CDR3 is CASSLEGTHTGELFF. The DNA for the CDR3 is TGCGCCAGCAGCTTGGAGGGGACTCACACCGGGGAGCTGTTTTTT. The chain links TRBV5-1 to TRBJ2-2, with TRBD2 as a possible D gene (6 bases). Germline assignment: CDR1 SGHRS and CDR2 YFSETQ. This CDR3 is 15 amino acids long. Trimming stripped 0 bases from V and 3 bases from J, with 9 bases between.

This chain joins TRBV3-1 (or the pseudogene TRBV3-2) and TRBJ2-3, with D uncertain. The V end lost 3 bases, the J end lost 1 base, and 8 bases lay between the germline ends. The CDR3 is 14 residues long. Germline CDR1 reads LGHDT; CDR2 reads YNNKEL (reference sequence). CDR3 nucleotides: TGTGCCAGCAGCCAGGGGTGGGGCACAGATACGCAGTATTTT. This codes for CASSQGWGTDTQYF.

The chain joins TRBV5-6 to TRBJ1-6; 7 nucleotides align to TRBD1. CDR3 length: 17 amino acids. The J segment lost 3 bases and the V segment lost 1 base, leaving 7 bases of the junction unmatched. CDR1 SGHDT and CDR2 YYEEEE come from the germline V gene. The CDR3 loop is CASSLIEGDSYNSPLHF. In DNA form, the CDR3 reads TGTGCCAGCAGCTTGATCGAAGGGGACAGCTATAATTCACCCCTCCACTTT.

The rearrangement uses TRBV20-1 and TRBJ2-5, with D possibly TRBD2 on 6 matching bases. CDR3 length: 12 amino acids. Germline assignment: CDR1 DFQATT and CDR2 SNEGSKA (reference sequence). Deletions cut 6 bases from V and 3 bases from J, with 11 bases between. CDR3 in amino acids: CSASSGKETQYF. DNA of the CDR3: TGCAGTGCGAGTAGCGGAAAAGAGACCCAGTACTTC.

This clone has only one observation. This chain connects TRBV6-2 or TRBV6-3 to TRBJ1-2; D remains ambiguous. Germline V gene lookup returns CDR1 MNHEY and CDR2 SVGEGT. Trimming removed 7 bases from V and 7 bases from J, with 16 bases in between. The CDR3 covers 13 residues. CDR3 protein: CASTPIETGGYTF. In DNA form, the CDR3 reads TGTGCCAGCACCCCGATTGAGACCGGTGGCTACACCTTC.

The V gene is TRBV2, the J gene TRBJ1-5; no firm D call. From germline, CDR1 is SNHLY and CDR2 FYNNEI. V lost 1 base and J lost 4, with 14 bases in between. The CDR3 totals 16 residues. The CDR3 DNA reads as TGTGCCAGCAGTGAAGGAGGGAGCCGCGGTAATCAGCCCCAGCATTTT. This encodes CASSEGGSRGNQPQHF.

The rearrangement joins TRBV5-1 to TRBJ2-1; D is ambiguous. Germline V CDR1 and CDR2: SGHRS, YFSETQ. CDR3 length equals 13 residues. Trimming pared 0 bases from V and 5 bases from J, leaving 6 bases between. CDR3 DNA: TGCGCCAGCAGCTTGGAGACCAACAATGAGCAGTTCTTC. Translating it yields CASSLETNNEQFF.

The V and J genes are TRBV19 and TRBJ2-3; no clear D gene. The CDR3 totals 11 residues. Germline values: CDR1 LNHDA, CDR2 SQIVND (reference sequence). V lost 7 bases, J lost 0 bases, and 2 bases lay in between. The CDR3 coding sequence is TGTGCCAGTACGAGCACAGATACGCAGTATTTT. Its translation: CASTSTDTQYF. Complete variable domain (other parts from reference TRBV19 and TRBJ2-3): DGGITQSPKYLFRKEGQNVTLSCEQNLNHDAMYWYRQDPGQGLRLIYYSQIVNDFQKGDIAEGYSVSREKKESFPLTVTSAQKNPTAFYLCASTSTDTQYFGPGTRLTVL.

The chain combines TRBV7-2 with TRBJ2-2, with 7 bases lining up with TRBD2. The CDR3 has 16 amino acids. Germline-derived CDR1 and CDR2 are SGHTA and FQGNSA. Trimming at V came to 2 bases and at J to 2 bases, leaving 5 bases not matched to a gene. DNA for the CDR3: TGTGCCAGCAGCTTAAGAGGAGCGGGAAACACCGGGGAGCTGTTTTTT. This gives the protein CASSLRGAGNTGELFF.

V and J are TRBV6-5 and TRBJ2-7, with 9 bases fitting TRBD2. The CDR3 length is 15 residues. Germline lookup yields CDR1 MNHEY and CDR2 SVGAGI. After removal of 6 bases from V and 2 bases from J, the junction contained 8 bases not matched to a gene. This chain's CDR3 is CASSPRGGTAYEQYF. CDR3 coding DNA: TGTGCCAGCAGCCCGCGGGGGGGGACGGCCTACGAGCAGTACTTC.

The chain is built from TRBV18 and TRBJ2-7, with TRBD2 identical over 7 bases. In germline, CDR1 is KGHSH, CDR2 LQKENI. The length of the CDR3 is 14 residues. The ends lost 0 bases at V and 6 bases at J; junction bases unmatched: 5. The CDR3 protein is CASSPPAGVREQYF. The DNA of the CDR3 is TGTGCCAGCTCACCACCGGCGGGGGTGCGCGAGCAGTACTTC.

J is TRBJ2-4 and V is TRBV29-1; D is possibly TRBD1 (5 bases). V gave up 3 bases and J gave up 6 bases, with 12 bases separating them. CDR3 length equals 13 residues. Per the germline V gene, CDR1 is SQVTM and CDR2 is ANQGSEA. Written as DNA, the CDR3 is TGCAGCGTTGATGACAGTCCCACAAACATTCAGTACTTC. Translated, it gives CSVDDSPTNIQYF.

The chain carries TRBV5-3 and TRBJ2-3, with TRBD1 as a possible D gene (5 bases). TRBV5-3 is treated as an ORF (open reading frame) with a function not yet certain. Trimming stripped 4 bases from V and 5 bases from J, with 20 bases between. The CDR3 is 16 amino acids. The CDR3 protein is CARSLFRVLDLDTQYF. The DNA for the CDR3 is TGTGCCAGAAGCCTGTTCAGGGTATTAGACTTAGATACGCAGTATTTT.

The rearrangement uses TRBV2 and TRBJ1-1; maybe TRBD1 (5 bases). CDR1 and CDR2 from the germline V gene are SNHLY and FYNNEI. Trimming left V 6 bases short and J 4 bases short, with 15 bases between. CDR3 length: 14 residues. CDR3 region: CASSKGLGGTEAFF. In nucleotides, the CDR3 is TGTGCCAGCAGCAAAGGGCTGGGGGGCACTGAAGCTTTCTTT.